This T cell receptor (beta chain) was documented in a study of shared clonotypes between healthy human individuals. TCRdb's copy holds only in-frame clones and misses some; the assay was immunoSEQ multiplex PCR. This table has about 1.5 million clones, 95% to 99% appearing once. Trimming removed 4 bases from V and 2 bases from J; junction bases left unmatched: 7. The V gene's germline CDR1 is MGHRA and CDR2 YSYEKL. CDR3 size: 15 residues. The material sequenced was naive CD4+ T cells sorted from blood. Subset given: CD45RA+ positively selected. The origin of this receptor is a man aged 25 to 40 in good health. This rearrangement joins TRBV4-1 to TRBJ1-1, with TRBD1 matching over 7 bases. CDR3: CASSPRTGLNTEAFF. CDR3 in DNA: TGCGCCAGCAGCCCCCGGACAGGACTTAACACTGAAGCTTTCTTT.